The clone carrying this T cell receptor (beta chain) appeared a single time. Its cognate antigen is unknown. These data come from a study of cytomegalovirus exposure and HLA in healthy donors. On the study more broadly: As released early, the data held some 80 million unique TCRs from HLA-typed donors. Findings of the study overall: Overall, roughly 160 TCR beta chains were annotated as cytomegalovirus-associated. More clonal expansion characterized HLA-associated TCR beta chains than equally common others in a later analysis. A link between a missense DCLRE1C variant and TCR beta V- and J-gene trimming emerged from a later analysis.

Use of 60 Vbeta and 13 Jbeta primers characterized the PCR. The method was immunoSEQ multiplex PCR; TCRdb's version includes in-frame clones alone and lacks a portion of them. Among 150,000 to 200,000 clones listed, approximately 85% were seen once. Per germline, CDR1 LNHNV and CDR2 YYDKDF (reference sequence). V lost 1 base and J 7 bases, leaving 10 bases between the germline ends. The CDR3 is 13 amino acids. The rearrangement uses TRBV15 and TRBJ1-1, with a tentative D call TRBD1 (5 bases). Sample: PBMCs. The source is a woman aged 45-60 years in good health and CMV-seronegative. The CDR3 DNA sequence: TGTGCCACCAGCAGAGGCCAGGGATTTGAAGCTTTCTTT. Its translation: CATSRGQGFEAFF.